The T cell receptor beta chain under discussion was sequenced for a study of T-cell reconstitution after alpha-beta-depleted transplantation in children. This clonotype has just a few counts. V was cut by 6 bases and J by 10 bases, with 10 bases left in between. This CDR3 contains 11 residues. TCRbeta library preparation incorporated unique molecular identifiers. TCRdb re-called the PCR reads with MiXCR, one entry per CDR3 protein. This table has around 700,000 distinct CDR3 sequences, approximately 14% appearing once. This TCR derives from a girl aged 2 to 9 with congenital amegakaryocytic thrombocytopenia, due to receive a stem cell transplant. The sequencing used PBMCs, collected before TCRalphabeta/CD19-depleted stem cell transplant. This chain connects TRBV12-3 or TRBV12-4 to TRBJ2-1; TRBD2 is a possible D gene (5 bases). The CDR3 reads CASRIREEQFF. The CDR3 DNA reads as TGTGCCAGCAGAATCCGGGAAGAGCAGTTCTTC.